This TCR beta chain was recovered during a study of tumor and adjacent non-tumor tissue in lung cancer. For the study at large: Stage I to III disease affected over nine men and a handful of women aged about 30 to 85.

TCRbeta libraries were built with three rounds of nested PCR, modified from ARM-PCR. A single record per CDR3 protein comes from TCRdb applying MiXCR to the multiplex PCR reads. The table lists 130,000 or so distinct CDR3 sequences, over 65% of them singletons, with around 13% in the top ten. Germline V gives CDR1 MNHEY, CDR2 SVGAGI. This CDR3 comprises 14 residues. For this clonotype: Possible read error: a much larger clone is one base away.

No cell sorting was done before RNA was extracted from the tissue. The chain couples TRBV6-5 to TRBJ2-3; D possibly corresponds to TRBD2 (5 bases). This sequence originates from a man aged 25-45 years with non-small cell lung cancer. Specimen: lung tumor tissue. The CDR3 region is CVSGPIRATDTQYF. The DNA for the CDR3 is TGTGTCAGCGGACCTATAAGGGCCACAGATACGCAGTATTTT.